The clone carrying this T cell receptor (beta chain) was seen once. Its antigen remains unidentified. The CDR3 contains 14 residues. Germline CDR1 reads LNHDA; CDR2 reads SQIVND (reference sequence). With V trimmed by 7 bases and J by 6 bases, 9 bases remained unmatched. TCRdb's copy holds only in-frame clones and misses some; the assay was immunoSEQ multiplex PCR. The profile shows about 60,000 clones, just under 95% of them singletons. The source of the sample is a study of human versus mouse CDR3 diversity and MHC coevolution. Study context: The immunoSEQ assay reportedly detects one in 200,000 T cells. Valid reads per sample ranged from about 0.6 x 10^7 to 1.7 x 10^7. Study results and limitations: Humans had the largest estimated TCR beta repertoire, around 1.6 million clonotypes.

Naive CD4 T cells, CD45RO-negative and CD62L-positive, were flow-sorted from PBMCs. Sequenced input: naive CD4+ T cells from blood. Subset described: CD45RO-negative CD62L-positive naive CD4 T cells. This TCR was sampled from a person in their 60s in good health. The chain recombines TRBV19 with TRBJ2-4; 7 nucleotides match TRBD2. CDR3 region: CASTMGGSGNIQYF. CDR3 coding DNA: TGTGCCAGTACCATGGGGGGGTCAGGAAACATTCAGTACTTC.